These 22 T cell receptor beta chains share one sample of origin, sequenced in a study of cytomegalovirus exposure and HLA in healthy donors. The PCR made use of 60 Vbeta and 13 Jbeta primers. Sequenced by immunoSEQ multiplex PCR; TCRdb stores in-frame clones only, minus some. The sample contains hundreds of thousands of clones, roughly 90% of which appear only once. The sample taken for sequencing was PBMCs. The receptors stem from a woman aged 18-35 years in good health and CMV-seronegative.

The V gene is TRBV7-2, the J gene TRBJ2-7; possibly TRBD1 for D (7 bases). The CDR3 length is 15 residues. V dropped 4 bases and J dropped 0 bases, with 13 bases sitting between them. The V gene's germline CDR1 is SGHTA and CDR2 FQGNSA. CDR3 in amino acids: CASSYQGGSSYEQYF. For the CDR3, the DNA is TGTGCCAGCAGCTACCAGGGGGGTAGCTCCTACGAGCAGTACTTC.

The V call is TRBV19, the J call TRBJ2-3; TRBD1 might be the D (5 bases). Trimming stripped 5 bases from V and 0 bases from J, with 6 bases between. Germline V lookup: CDR1 LNHDA, CDR2 SQIVND (reference sequence). CDR3 length: 13 residues. CDR3 loop: CASSAGSTDTQYF. CDR3 nucleotides: TGTGCCAGTAGTGCAGGGAGCACAGATACGCAGTATTTT.

The chain employs TRBV5-1 and TRBJ2-5, with 10 nucleotides matching TRBD2. TRBJ2-7 explains the end of the DNA better; the J call may be wrong. Germline V gives CDR1 SGHRS, CDR2 YFSETQ. CDR3 size: 18 residues. Here the CDR3 reads CASSFRLAGAPGSYEQYF. CDR3 nucleotide sequence: TGCGCCAGCAGCTTCAGGCTAGCGGGGGCCCCGGGCTCCTACGAGCAGTACTTC.

The V and J genes are TRBV2 and TRBJ2-2, with D possibly TRBD1 on 6 matching bases. CDR3 length: 14 amino acids. V lost 6 bases to trimming and J lost 6 bases, with 14 bases between them. Per the germline V gene, CDR1 is SNHLY and CDR2 is FYNNEI. The CDR3 DNA is TGTGCCAGCAGGCCCGATGGACAGTCCGGGGAGCTGTTTTTT. The encoded protein is CASRPDGQSGELFF.

The chain carries TRBV13 and TRBJ1-2; 7 nucleotides line up with TRBD1. CDR3 length equals 15 residues. The junction had 8 bases not matched to a gene; V was cut back by 2 bases and J by 5 bases. In germline, CDR1 is PRHDT, CDR2 FYEKMQ (reference sequence). The CDR3: CASSLYAAGGYGYTF. CDR3 bases: TGTGCCAGCAGCTTATATGCGGCAGGGGGGTATGGCTACACCTTC.

This chain joins TRBV18 and TRBJ1-2; 7 bases agree with TRBD1. CDR1 KGHSH and CDR2 LQKENI come from the germline V gene. This CDR3 comprises 17 residues. The ends lost 3 bases at V and 0 bases at J; junction bases unmatched: 10. The DNA for the CDR3 is TGTGCCAGCTCACCTCAGACTCCGGGACAGCCTAACTATGGCTACACCTTC. Encoded protein: CASSPQTPGQPNYGYTF.

The DNA of the CDR3 is TGTGCCAGCAGCCAGGGAAAGACTGAAGCTTTCTTT. Protein product: CASSQGKTEAFF. The chain couples TRBV6-1 to TRBJ1-1; possibly TRBD1 for D (5 bases). CDR1 and CDR2 from the germline V gene are MNHNS and SASEGT. V lost 6 bases and J lost 5, with 10 bases in between. The CDR3 has 12 residues.

This clone came up once. The genes are TRBV7-9 and TRBJ1-1; 8 positions match TRBD1. CDR1 SEHNR and CDR2 FQNEAQ come from the germline V gene (reference sequence). This CDR3 comprises 15 residues. Trimming removed 5 bases from V and 7 bases from J; junction bases left unmatched: 12. The CDR3 sequence is CASSHTDRGASEAFF. The CDR3 DNA follows: TGTGCCAGCAGCCATACAGACAGGGGAGCGAGTGAAGCTTTCTTT.

The chain combines TRBV4-1 with TRBJ2-1, with 9 bases matching TRBD1. Germline V gene sequence: CDR1 MGHRA, CDR2 YSYEKL. The CDR3 extends over 16 amino acids. The ends lost 3 bases at V and 8 bases at J; junction bases unmatched: 11. For the CDR3, the DNA is TGCGCCAGCAGCCAGGATACAGGGGGCAGTAGGGATGAGCAGTTCTTC. The encoded protein is CASSQDTGGSRDEQFF.

The chain couples TRBV10-3 to TRBJ2-1; the match to TRBD2 covers 8 bases. This CDR3 has 17 residues. Trimming at V came to 7 bases and at J to 0 bases, leaving 11 bases not matched to a gene. The germline V gene encodes CDR1 ENHRY and CDR2 SYGVKD. The CDR3 bases are TGTGCCATCAAGGTCGCGGGACGGGGGGGCTCCTACAATGAGCAGTTCTTC. This encodes CAIKVAGRGGSYNEQFF.

This clone was detected once. The V and J genes are TRBV30 and TRBJ1-4, with 12 bases aligning to TRBD1. CDR1 is GTSNPN and CDR2 is SVGIG in the germline V gene (reference sequence). This CDR3 comprises 15 residues. The junction had 9 bases not matched to a gene; V was cut back by 5 bases and J by 8 bases. This chain's CDR3 is CAWGGQGAIGEKLFF. CDR3 in DNA: TGTGCCTGGGGGGGACAGGGGGCCATCGGCGAAAAACTGTTTTTT.

This clone turned up a few times. The chain is built from TRBV5-5 and TRBJ1-2; D uncertain. The CDR3 consists of 11 residues. V was cut by 5 bases and J by 2 bases, with 4 bases left in between. Germline V gene data show CDR1 as SGHKS and CDR2 as YYEKEE (reference sequence). CDR3 sequence reads: CASSMNYGYTF. The CDR3 DNA reads TGTGCCAGCAGTATGAACTATGGCTACACCTTC. The full variable domain, its missing parts supplied by reference TRBV5-5 and TRBJ1-2, is DAGVTQSPTHLIKTRGQQVTLRCSPISGHKSVSWYQQVLGQGPQFIFQYYEKEERGRGNFPDRFSARQFPNYSSELNVNALLLGDSALYLCASSMNYGYTFGSGTRLTVV.

The rearrangement links TRBV9 to TRBJ1-1; 7 nucleotides agree with TRBD1. This CDR3 is built from 18 residues. V lost 1 base, J lost 1 base, and 13 bases stayed unmatched. Germline CDR1 is SGDLS and CDR2 is YYNGEE. Here the CDR3 DNA reads TGTGCCAGCAGCGTACAGGGGGTGAATGTGGGACCGAACACTGAAGCTTTCTTT. It is translated as CASSVQGVNVGPNTEAFF.

This rearrangement joins TRBV5-4 to TRBJ1-1; the match to TRBD1 covers 8 bases. Losses at the gene ends were 0 bases for V and 1 base for J; bases not matched to a gene: 5. This CDR3 has 16 residues. Germline V gene data show CDR1 as SGHNT and CDR2 as YYREEE (reference sequence). CDR3 amino acids: CASSLVLDRENTEAFF. As DNA, the CDR3 is TGTGCCAGCAGCTTGGTTTTGGACAGGGAGAACACTGAAGCTTTCTTT.

This clone came up once. This chain uses TRBV6-5 with TRBJ2-3; maybe TRBD2 (6 bases). The CDR3 length is 14 residues. V was clipped by 8 bases and J by 1 base, with 13 bases between them. The germline V gene has CDR1 MNHEY and CDR2 SVGAGI. CDR3 amino acids: CASGRDLGTDTQYF. For the CDR3, the DNA is TGTGCCAGCGGACGGGACTTAGGCACAGATACGCAGTATTTT.

The rearrangement links TRBV27 to TRBJ1-6; 10 positions agree with TRBD1. There are 15 residues in the CDR3. V shed 4 bases and J 10 bases; nucleotides not matched to a gene: 7. Per the germline V gene, CDR1 is MNHEY and CDR2 is SMNVEV (reference sequence). The CDR3 region is CASSSPGQGRSPLHF. CDR3 DNA sequence: TGTGCCAGCAGTTCCCCGGGACAGGGGAGGTCACCCCTCCACTTT.

The chain uses TRBV7-9 and TRBJ2-5, with TRBD1 matching 7 bases. With 1 base clipped from V and 1 base from J, the junction kept 9 bases outside the gene matches. The CDR3 sequence is 17 residues long. The germline gives CDR1 SEHNR, CDR2 FQNEAQ (reference sequence). CDR3 region: CASSLVTGQRIQETQYF. Here the CDR3 DNA reads TGTGCCAGCAGCTTAGTAACGGGACAGCGTATCCAAGAGACCCAGTACTTC.

The chain recombines TRBV29-1 with TRBJ2-7; D is uncertain. Germline V gene lookup returns CDR1 SQVTM and CDR2 ANQGSEA. V was clipped by 4 bases and J by 0 bases, with 10 bases between them. The CDR3 is made up of 13 amino acids. This CDR3 reads CSVVTTASYEQYF. The CDR3 DNA reads TGCAGCGTTGTAACCACTGCCTCCTACGAGCAGTACTTC.

The CDR3, as DNA: TGTGCCAGCAGTTTTCAGGGGGCACCCCTCCACTTT. It encodes CASSFQGAPLHF. The gene calls are TRBV27 and TRBJ1-6, with 7 bases identical to TRBD1. After removal of 3 bases from V and 11 bases from J, the junction contained 1 base not matched to a gene. CDR1 MNHEY and CDR2 SMNVEV come from the germline V gene (reference sequence). This CDR3 comprises 12 residues.

This chain joins TRBV9 and TRBJ2-4, with D possibly TRBD1 on 7 matching bases. CDR1 SGDLS and CDR2 YYNGEE come from the germline V gene. Deletions cut 3 bases from V and 7 bases from J, with 17 bases between. This CDR3 contains 15 residues. The CDR3 sequence: CASSAEGGGGNIQYF. The CDR3 DNA follows: TGTGCCAGCAGCGCCGAAGGTGGAGGGGGCAACATTCAGTACTTC. Complete variable domain (other parts from reference TRBV9 and TRBJ2-4): DSGVTQTPKHLITATGQRVTLRCSPRSGDLSVYWYQQSLDQGLQFLIQYYNGEERAKGNILERFSAQQFPDLHSELNLSSLELGDSALYFCASSAEGGGGNIQYFGAGTRLSVL.

J is TRBJ2-3 and V is TRBV9, with D unresolved. Germline lookup yields CDR1 SGDLS and CDR2 YYNGEE. The CDR3 has 17 residues. The V end was cut by 1 base, the J end by 1 base, with 16 bases between. This CDR3 is CASSVTPVTLGTDTQYF. CDR3 bases: TGTGCCAGCAGCGTAACCCCCGTCACTCTCGGCACAGATACGCAGTATTTT.

The rearrangement uses TRBV7-3 and TRBJ2-6; 7 nucleotides match TRBD2. The CDR3 has 17 residues. Trimming removed 5 bases from V and 2 bases from J; junction bases left unmatched: 9. Germline V CDR1 and CDR2: SGHTA, FQGTGA. The CDR3 protein is CASSPSGRGPGANVLTF. For the CDR3, the DNA is TGTGCCAGCAGCCCCTCGGGGAGGGGTCCTGGGGCCAACGTCCTGACTTTC.